This T cell receptor (beta chain) was identified in a study of CD8+CD57+ T cells in acquired aplastic anemia. Study-wide points: Between patients and controls, about 30 CD8+ CDR3 sequences were found in common.

From germline, CDR1 is SNHLY and CDR2 FYNNEI. The CDR3 has 14 amino acids. The V gene lost 3 bases and the J gene lost 6 bases, with 15 bases spanning the gap. With regard to this clonotype: The target antigen is unknown.

It was patients with CD8+CD57+ cell expansion by flow cytometry who were chosen for sequencing. Every patient presented with severe acquired aplastic anemia. Patients had undergone no therapy by the time their blood was sampled. Genomic DNA provided the template from which TCR beta VDJ and CDR3 profiles were obtained. MiXCR, run by TCRdb on the reads, gives a single entry per CDR3 protein. Of some 200,000 distinct CDR3 sequences detected, 65% appear once; the ten largest clones hold 58%. This chain joins TRBV2 and TRBJ2-7, with D possibly matching TRBD1 (5 bases). The TCR sequence derives from a human donor with aplastic anemia. Sequenced input: sorted CD4+, CD8+, or CD8+CD57+ T cells (not recorded which) from PBMCs. CDR3 in DNA: TGTGCCAGCAGTGAGGGGCAGGGAAAAGGCGAGCAGTACTTC. Amino acid sequence: CASSEGQGKGEQYF.